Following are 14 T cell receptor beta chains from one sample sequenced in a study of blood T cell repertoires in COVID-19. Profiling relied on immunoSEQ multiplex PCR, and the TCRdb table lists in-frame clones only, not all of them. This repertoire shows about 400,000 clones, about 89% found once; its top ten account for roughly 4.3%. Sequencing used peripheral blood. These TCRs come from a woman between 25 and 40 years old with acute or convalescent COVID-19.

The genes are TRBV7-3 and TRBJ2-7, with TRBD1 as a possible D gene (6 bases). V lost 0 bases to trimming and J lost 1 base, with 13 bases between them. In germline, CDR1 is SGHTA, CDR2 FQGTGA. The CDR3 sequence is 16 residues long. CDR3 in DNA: TGTGCCAGCAGCTTAACCGGACAGCCACCTTCCTACGAGCAGTACTTC. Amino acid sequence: CASSLTGQPPSYEQYF.

Here the CDR3 DNA reads TGCGCCAGCAGCGCGGGACAGGGGATTGGTGGCTACACCTTC. This translates into CASSAGQGIGGYTF. The chain is built from TRBV5-1 and TRBJ1-2; 10 bases line up with TRBD1. CDR1 is SGHRS and CDR2 is YFSETQ in the germline V gene. The CDR3 totals 14 residues. With V trimmed by 4 bases and J by 7 bases, 7 bases remained unmatched.

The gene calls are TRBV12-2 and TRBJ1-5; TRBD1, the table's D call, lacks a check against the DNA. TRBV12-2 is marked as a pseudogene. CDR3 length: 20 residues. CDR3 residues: CASRLLHTGAPSNSNQPQHF. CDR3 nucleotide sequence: TGTGCAAGTCGCCTCCTACATACAGGGGCCCCATCGAATAGCAATCAGCCCCAGCATTTT.

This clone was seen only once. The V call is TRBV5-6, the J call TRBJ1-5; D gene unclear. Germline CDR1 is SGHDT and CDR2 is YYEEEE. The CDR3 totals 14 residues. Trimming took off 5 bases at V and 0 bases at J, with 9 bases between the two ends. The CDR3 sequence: CASRLRSSNQPQHF. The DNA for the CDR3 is TGTGCCAGCAGATTGAGGAGTAGCAATCAGCCCCAGCATTTT. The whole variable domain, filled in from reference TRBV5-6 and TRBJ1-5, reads DAGVTQSPTHLIKTRGQQVTLRCSPKSGHDTVSWYQQALGQGPQFIFQYYEEEERQRGNFPDRFSGHQFPNYSSELNVNALLLGDSALYLCASRLRSSNQPQHFGDGTRLSIL.

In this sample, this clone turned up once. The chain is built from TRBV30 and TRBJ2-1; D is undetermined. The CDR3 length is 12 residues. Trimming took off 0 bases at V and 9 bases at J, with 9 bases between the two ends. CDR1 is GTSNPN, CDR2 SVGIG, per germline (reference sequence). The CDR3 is CAWSVSVFEQFF. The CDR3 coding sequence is TGTGCCTGGAGTGTTTCTGTATTTGAGCAGTTCTTC.

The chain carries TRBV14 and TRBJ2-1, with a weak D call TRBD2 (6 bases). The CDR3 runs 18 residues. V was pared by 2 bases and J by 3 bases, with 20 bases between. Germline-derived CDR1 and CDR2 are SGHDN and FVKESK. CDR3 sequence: CASSQYTLREAGYNEQFF. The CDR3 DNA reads TGTGCCAGCAGCCAATACACCTTGAGGGAGGCTGGCTACAATGAGCAGTTCTTC.

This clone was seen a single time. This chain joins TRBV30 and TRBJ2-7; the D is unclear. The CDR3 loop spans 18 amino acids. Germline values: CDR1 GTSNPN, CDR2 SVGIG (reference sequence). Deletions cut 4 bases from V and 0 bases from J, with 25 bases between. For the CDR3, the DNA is TGTGCCTGGACCAAACTCGTGGCAGAGGCCTTGAGCTCCTACGAGCAGTACTTC. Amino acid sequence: CAWTKLVAEALSSYEQYF.

The CDR3 protein is CASSFRLAGGELFF. In DNA, the CDR3 is TGTGCCAGCAGCTTCCGACTAGCTGGCGGGGAGCTGTTTTTT. V usage is TRBV11-2 and J usage is TRBJ2-2; 7 bases fit TRBD2. Germline CDR1 SGHAT, CDR2 FQNNGV. There are 14 residues in the CDR3. Unmatched junction bases numbered 5, after V lost 3 bases and J lost 7 bases.

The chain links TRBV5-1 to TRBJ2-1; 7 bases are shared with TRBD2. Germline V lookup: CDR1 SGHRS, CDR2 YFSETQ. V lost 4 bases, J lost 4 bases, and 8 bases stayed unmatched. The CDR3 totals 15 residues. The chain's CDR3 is CASSVASGTYNEQFF. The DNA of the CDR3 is TGCGCCAGCAGCGTGGCTAGCGGAACTTACAATGAGCAGTTCTTC.

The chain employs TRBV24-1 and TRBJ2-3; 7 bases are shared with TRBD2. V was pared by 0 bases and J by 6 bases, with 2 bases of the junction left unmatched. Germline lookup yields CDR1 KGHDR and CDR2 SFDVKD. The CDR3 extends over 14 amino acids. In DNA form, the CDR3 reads TGTGCCACCAGTGATTTGGGGGGGGTGGATACGCAGTATTTT. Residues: CATSDLGGVDTQYF.

The CDR3 region has the DNA TGTGCCAGCAGCTTGGACACAGGGCGTACCCTCCACTTT. Translating gives CASSLDTGRTLHF. The chain carries TRBV5-4 and TRBJ1-6, with a tentative D call TRBD1 (6 bases). The V gene lost 0 bases and the J gene lost 14 bases, with 12 bases spanning the gap. Germline CDR1 is SGHNT and CDR2 is YYREEE (reference sequence). The CDR3 spans 13 residues. The full variable domain, completed using reference TRBV5-4 and TRBJ1-6, is ETGVTQSPTHLIKTRGQQVTLRCSSQSGHNTVSWYQQALGQGPQFIFQYYREEENGRGNFPPRFSGLQFPNYSSELNVNALELDDSALYLCASSLDTGRTLHFGNGTRLTVT.

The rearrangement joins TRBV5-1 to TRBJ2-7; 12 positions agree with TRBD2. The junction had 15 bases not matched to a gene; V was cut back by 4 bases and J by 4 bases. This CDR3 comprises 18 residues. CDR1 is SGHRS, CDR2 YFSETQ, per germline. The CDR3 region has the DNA TGCGCCAGCAGCGAGGCGTGGGCTAGCGGGGGGGCCAGATACGAGCAGTACTTC. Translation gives CASSEAWASGGARYEQYF.

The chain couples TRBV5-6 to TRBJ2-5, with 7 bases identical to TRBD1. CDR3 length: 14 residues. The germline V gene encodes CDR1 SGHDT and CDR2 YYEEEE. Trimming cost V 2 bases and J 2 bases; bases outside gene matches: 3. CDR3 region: CASSFGQVQETQYF. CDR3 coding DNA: TGTGCCAGCAGCTTCGGACAGGTTCAAGAGACCCAGTACTTC.

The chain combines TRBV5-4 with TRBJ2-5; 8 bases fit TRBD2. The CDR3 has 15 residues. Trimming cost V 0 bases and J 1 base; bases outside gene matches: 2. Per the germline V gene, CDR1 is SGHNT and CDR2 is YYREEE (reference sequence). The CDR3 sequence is CASSLGGGRQETQYF. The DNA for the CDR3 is TGTGCCAGCAGCTTGGGCGGGGGGCGCCAAGAGACCCAGTACTTC.